Here is one T cell receptor beta chain with its context. The junction had 6 bases not matched to a gene; V was cut back by 2 bases and J by 5 bases. The CDR3 is made up of 14 amino acids. Germline lookup yields CDR1 SGHRS and CDR2 YFSETQ. This sample was taken from a study of cytomegalovirus exposure and HLA in healthy donors. The donors, nominally healthy at sampling, likely had unrecorded immune exposures. PCR used 60 Vbeta primers and 13 Jbeta primers. The table came from immunoSEQ multiplex PCR; TCRdb's copy has only in-frame clones and leaves some out. The sample includes about 130,000 clones, 70% to 80% seen only once; the top ten take 1.5%.

Sequencing used PBMCs. The TCR sequence derives from a female donor in good health and CMV-seronegative. The gene calls are TRBV5-1 and TRBJ2-7; 8 positions match TRBD1. DNA for the CDR3: TGCGCCAGCAGCTTAGGGACAGGTCTTAACGAGCAGTACTTC. As protein: CASSLGTGLNEQYF.